The T cell receptor (beta chain) under discussion was sequenced for a study of cytomegalovirus exposure and HLA in healthy donors (dated by TCRdb to the late 2010s). At the level of the whole study: An earlier analysis of 587 of the donors reported 250 to 300 Gb of sequence data and around 110 million unique TCR beta sequences obtained from about 179 million T cells. An early release that covered about 600 HLA-typed donors contained approximately 300 gigabases of sequencing data and tens of millions of unique TCR sequences. Among the roughly 400 genotyped donors, about 83% belonged to the genetic ancestry cluster associated with self-reported Caucasian donors. The study aimed to test whether cataloging public T cell receptors could reveal signatures of past pathogen exposure. The study used immunosequencing to profile the T cell repertoires of under 700 subjects and linked those repertoires to cytomegalovirus serostatus. Besides the first cohort of more than 650 subjects, a separate validation cohort made up of roughly 130 different subjects was used. To predict cytomegalovirus infection status, the study combined high-throughput TCR immunosequencing, statistical association of individual TCRs with disease status, and machine learning. To study patterns of TCR occurrence, a later analysis re-analyzed previously published TCR beta repertoires from 550 to 800 donors and added high-resolution HLA genotyping. Rather than drawing on any new phenotypic data, the later analysis identified candidate immune exposures from TCR beta sequences and the way those sequences occurred across donors. An earlier analysis of fewer than 750 of the donors used high-throughput TCR beta sequencing to judge whether each TCR beta V gene segment behaved as functional or pseudogenic. Alongside the repertoire data, information on donor age, sex, ethnicity and CMV serostatus was compiled. In a later genetic analysis, genome-wide SNP genotypes for about 60% of the 666 donors were used, and that subset was treated as a discovery cohort. Every repertoire in the discovery cohort had been generated on one and the same sequencing platform. HLA typing covered class I and class II loci at four-digit resolution. The number of typed donors differed by locus: about 620-630 for A, B, C, DRB1 and DQB1; approximately 530 for DQA1; approximately 610 for DPA1; and about 450 for DPB1. Roughly 5 DR-DQ haplotypes were handled as single units for association and clustering, since linkage in the cohort was strong. On average, over 200,000 unique TCR beta nucleotide sequences were sequenced per donor among 398 genotyped donors of the cohort, with around 19% of those sequences being non-productive.

Based on the germline V gene (reference sequence), the CDR1 and CDR2 sequences are SGHNT and YYREEE. The CDR3 contains 15 residues, cysteine and phenylalanine counted. Just CDR3 DNA is preserved here, 45 bases in frame from base 1. From V the trimming removes 5 bases and from J it removes 8 bases, while the gene matches leave 11 bases of the junction unaccounted for. The library was made by the immunoSEQ multiplex PCR assay. For the multiplex PCR, a mixture combining 60 forward primers for TCR Vbeta segments and 13 reverse primers for TCR Jbeta segments was used. A multiplex PCR assay on genomic DNA amplified the CDR3 region of rearranged TCR beta genes. The Illumina HiSeq System was used to sequence the amplified TCR beta libraries as 87-base-pair reads. The study's processing was this. A later analysis counted approximately 76 million unique TCR beta chains across the 666 repertoires, and roughly 9.9 million of these chains were shared by at least two donors. Raw reads were error-corrected and collapsed into unique sequences by a nearest-neighbor algorithm in which closely related sequences were merged to remove PCR and sequencing errors. CDR3 sequences were aligned to IMGT reference sequences to assign V, D and J gene segments. Each retained sequence needed at least a six-nucleotide match to both a V gene segment and a J gene segment. Rearrangements were classified as productive when the CDR3 lacked stop codons and remained in frame with V and J, and all other rearrangements were classified as non-productive. CDR3 was defined according to IMGT convention as the region running from the second conserved V-encoded cysteine to the conserved J-encoded phenylalanine. The earlier analysis of about 530 of the donors excluded any sequence lacking an unambiguous match to a single V gene segment. An earlier analysis of approximately 590 of the donors classified V segments as functional when productive rearrangements were above 56.7% and as segregating when the standard deviation between donors was above 5%. A statistical classification framework was built for diagnosing cytomegalovirus status from the catalog of TCR beta chain sequences. A later analysis assigned V and J genes by comparing TCR nucleotide sequences with IMGT/GENE-DB human TR gene sequences. In a later analysis, CDR3 sequences and most-parsimonious VDJ recombination scenarios were assigned using the TCRdist pipeline. A later analysis defined each TCR beta chain by its CDR3 amino acid sequence plus V-gene family, and excluded reads lacking a unique V-gene family. A later analysis removed 500 to 600 highly shared, low-generation-probability nucleotide sequences to deal with suspected cross-contamination and a sequencing artifact. A later analysis calculated a clonal expansion index for each public chain from normalized within-repertoire ranks of inferred template counts. In a later analysis, generation probabilities were computed with a VDJ recombination model fitted to out-of-frame rearrangements, and the resulting probabilities were checked against IGoR. A later analysis scored TCR-TCR, TCR-HLA and TCR-CMV co-occurrence with hypergeometric tests, applying a repertoire-size bias correction to TCR pairs. A later analysis estimated false discovery rates by permuting HLA or CMV assignments 20 times. In a later analysis, co-occurring TCRs were grouped using DBSCAN, with TCRdist sequence similarity added in when clustering inside HLA-allele-positive subsets. For co-occurrence clustering, repertoires with fewer than 30,000 or more than 120,000 public chains were excluded, along with five or six repertoires with anomalous nucleotide sharing. TCRdb re-hosts the immuneACCESS table, in-frame sequences only. Its copies lack some clones; in the studies checked, an unresolved V gene accounts for under half of them, and the cause for the rest is not known. V and J calls and clone size come straight from that table; D and trimming were deduced from the DNA. This sample lists 98,000 or so clones; roughly 72% were detected once. The ten largest account for roughly 5.4% of the sample.

Study-wide conclusions, independent of this receptor: A later analysis reported that several top co-occurrence clusters appeared linked to parvovirus B19, influenza, CMV and Epstein-Barr virus. A later genetic analysis associated a missense DCLRE1C variant with V-gene and J-gene trimming of TCR beta chains, and an independent cohort replicated the association. In vitro tests confirmed that three of the cytomegalovirus-associated TCR beta chains recognize cytomegalovirus antigens. Because HLA typing was missing for some donors at each locus, association tests included only the typed subset. Most TCR sequences were seen in very few donors, while some public TCRs were found in many individuals. Linkage disequilibrium might explain the correlated functional status among segregating V segments, but an unknown experimental factor could not be excluded. Around 16 rarely observed V segments, including chromosome 9 orphons, were excluded from the earlier analysis of approximately 600 of the donors because counts were too low. Sequencing depth was assumed to be roughly uniform across donors in the presence/absence analyses, though that assumption may not hold. A later analysis found that most CMV-associated TCR beta chains appeared HLA-restricted, with HLA associations seemingly driven largely by CMV exposure. In the study, approximately 160 TCR beta chains were listed as associated with cytomegalovirus. A further reported finding was that TCR beta sequences accurately predicted the HLA-A and HLA-B alleles for most subjects in the first cohort. The 87-base-pair reads could not distinguish some IMGT-functional V segments, including TRBV6-2 and TRBV6-3, so those segments were excluded. Only TCR beta chains were sequenced in this cohort, and the absence of alpha or paired-chain data limited detectable features. In a later genetic analysis, fewer N-insertions in productive TCRs were reported among donors in an Asian-associated ancestry cluster than the roughly 700-donor mean. At a false discovery rate of 0.05, a later analysis linked around 17,000 TCR beta sequences to specific HLA alleles. A cluster of highly shared sequence variants was judged likely to be a technical artifact of the sequencing pipeline. Assigning TCR associations to individual alleles was difficult when HLA alleles, especially DR and DQ, strongly co-occurred. CMV serostatus was the only immune exposure information available for the cohort. It was suggested by the authors that the approach could potentially be generalized to other disease states and immunological phenotypes. In an earlier analysis of about 600 of the donors, most TCR beta V segments appeared in productive rearrangements about 90% or about 30% of the time, broadly matching IMGT annotations. Cytomegalovirus status was reported to be diagnosed by the classifier with high specificity and sensitivity in both the original and validation cohorts. In a later analysis, HLA-associated TCR beta chains were found to be more clonally expanded and to have lower generation probabilities than equally common non-associated chains. In a later analysis, TCR association rates were found to vary across HLA loci, with the most associated TCRs seen for DRB1 alleles and the fewest for HLA-C alleles.

Remarks on this clone: What antigen it recognizes has not been identified. One base away there is no much larger clone; base qualities are not given.

The cohort was made up of several hundred healthy bone marrow donors. Cohort members were all nominally healthy when sampled, although unrecorded immune exposures were likely present. The donor tested CMV seropositive and was one of the 289 seropositive cohort members. A peripheral blood sample was collected from each donor, and TCR beta sequencing was performed on peripheral blood mononuclear cells. Genomic DNA was extracted from the blood cell samples with the Qiagen DNeasy Blood Extraction Kit. Material: PBMCs. The V gene is TRBV5-4 and the J gene is TRBJ1-4; 8 bases in the junction line up with TRBD1. The source of this sequence is a young woman in good health and CMV-seropositive. The nucleotides read TGTGCCAGCAGAATCCAGGGGGCTAGTGAAGAAAAACTGTTTTTT. Translated, this is CASRIQGASEEKLFF.